A single sample gave rise to the 21 T cell receptor beta chains below, sequenced in a study of cytomegalovirus exposure and HLA in healthy donors. Use of 60 Vbeta and 13 Jbeta primers characterized the PCR. Some clones are missing from TCRdb's copy, which holds only in-frame ones; the method was immunoSEQ multiplex PCR. The sample records more than 90,000 clones, over 60% being singletons. Sequenced: PBMCs. These receptor sequences come from a boy younger than 18 in good health and CMV-seropositive.

The chain links TRBV30 to TRBJ2-7, with 11 bases lining up with TRBD2. Looked up from germline, CDR1 is GTSNPN and CDR2 is SVGIG (reference sequence). The CDR3 contains 14 residues. J gave up 2 bases and V 3 bases, and 3 bases lay outside the gene matches. The CDR3 protein is CAWRIAGGPYEQYF. The CDR3 DNA follows: TGTGCCTGGAGGATAGCGGGAGGGCCCTACGAGCAGTACTTC. Full variable domain (outside the CDR3, taken from reference TRBV30 and TRBJ2-7): SQTIHQWPATLVQPVGSPLSLECTVEGTSNPNLYWYRQAAGRGLQLLFYSVGIGQISSEVPQNLSASRPQDRQFILSSKKLLLSDSGFYLCAWRIAGGPYEQYFGPGTRLTVT.

V usage is TRBV2 and J usage is TRBJ2-1; 7 bases map to TRBD2. The J segment lost 4 bases and the V segment lost 1 base, leaving 7 bases of the junction unmatched. The CDR3 loop spans 16 amino acids. Germline CDR1 reads SNHLY; CDR2 reads FYNNEI. The CDR3, as DNA: TGTGCCAGCAGTGAAGTTCTGCGGGAGTTTTACAATGAGCAGTTCTTC. Residues: CASSEVLREFYNEQFF.

The chain has TRBV30 and TRBJ2-6; 8 bases map to TRBD1. Losses at the gene ends were 2 bases for V and 0 bases for J; bases not matched to a gene: 6. CDR3 length: 17 amino acids. CDR1 and CDR2 (germline): GTSNPN, SVGIG (reference sequence). Here the CDR3 reads CAWSRDRTNSGANVLTF. The CDR3 region has the DNA TGTGCCTGGAGTAGGGACAGGACCAACTCTGGGGCCAACGTCCTGACTTTC.

The rearrangement joins TRBV29-1 to TRBJ1-1; TRBD1 agrees at 10 bases. Germline assignment: CDR1 SQVTM and CDR2 ANQGSEA. This CDR3 contains 12 residues. V dropped 4 bases and J dropped 5; count of bases not matched to a gene: 1. The CDR3 nucleotides are TGCAGCGTTGGGACAGGGGGGACTGAAGCTTTCTTT. Its translation: CSVGTGGTEAFF.

The CDR3 DNA reads as TGTGCCAGCAGACCTCTGGGACAGCCGAACACTGAAGCTTTCTTT. This codes for CASRPLGQPNTEAFF. The J gene is TRBJ1-1, the V gene TRBV2, with 7 bases that match TRBD1. Germline-derived CDR1 and CDR2 are SNHLY and FYNNEI. J was trimmed by 1 base and V by 6 bases; bases with no gene match: 8. The CDR3 is 15 amino acids.

This chain uses TRBV7-8 with TRBJ1-1; D is unresolved. The CDR3 loop spans 16 amino acids. The ends were cut back, 5 bases at V and 1 base at J, with 17 bases in the middle. CDR1 is SGHVS and CDR2 is FQNEAQ in the germline V gene. In DNA, the CDR3 is TGTGCCAGCAGCCCACAGAATGGGAGAGGGAACACTGAAGCTTTCTTT. The encoded protein is CASSPQNGRGNTEAFF.

Note on this clone: Other DNA sequences of this sample code for an identical CDR3. This chain joins TRBV5-1 and TRBJ2-6; 7 positions match TRBD2. Germline V gives CDR1 SGHRS, CDR2 YFSETQ. The length of the CDR3 is 17 residues. V lost 5 bases to trimming and J lost 2 bases; unmatched junction nucleotides: 10. The CDR3 sequence: CASSADGRITGANVLTF. In DNA, the CDR3 is TGCGCCAGCAGTGCGGACGGGAGGATAACTGGGGCCAACGTCCTGACTTTC.

This clone was seen a few times. The genes are TRBV5-6 and TRBJ1-4, with TRBD1 identical over 8 bases. The CDR3 is made up of 14 amino acids. The J segment lost 8 bases and the V segment lost 4 bases, leaving 7 bases of the junction unmatched. Germline CDR1 SGHDT, CDR2 YYEEEE. The DNA for the CDR3 is TGTGCCAGCAGCCGGACAGGGTGGAACGAAAAACTGTTTTTT. Amino acids: CASSRTGWNEKLFF.

V is TRBV7-2 and J is TRBJ2-5, with 10 bases aligning to TRBD2. CDR1 and CDR2 (germline): SGHTA, FQGNSA. The CDR3 consists of 17 residues. V shed 2 bases, J shed 5 bases, and the junction held 11 bases outside the gene matches. Written as DNA, the CDR3 is TGTGCCAGCAGCTTATCCCTAGCGGGAGTATTGGCGGAGACCCAGTACTTC. It specifies CASSLSLAGVLAETQYF.

This clone appeared a single time. This chain links TRBV9 with TRBJ1-5; D may be TRBD1 (6 bases). The V gene lost 4 bases and the J gene lost 0 bases, with 8 bases spanning the gap. In germline, CDR1 is SGDLS, CDR2 YYNGEE. This CDR3 is 14 amino acids long. CDR3 region: CASSKGGSNQPQHF. The CDR3 DNA sequence: TGTGCCAGCAGCAAAGGGGGTAGCAATCAGCCCCAGCATTTT.

This clone was seen only once. The V gene is TRBV7-9, the J gene TRBJ2-3; TRBD2 might be the D (6 bases). This CDR3 spans 15 amino acids. Trimming pared 5 bases from V and 0 bases from J, leaving 12 bases between. CDR1 and CDR2 (germline): SEHNR, FQNEAQ (reference sequence). DNA of the CDR3: TGTGCCAGCAGCCACCGCCTAGCGAGCACAGATACGCAGTATTTT. Amino acid sequence: CASSHRLASTDTQYF.

The chain employs TRBV5-1 and TRBJ2-2; the match to TRBD2 covers 9 bases. This CDR3 is 16 amino acids long. Looked up from germline, CDR1 is SGHRS and CDR2 is YFSETQ. The trim removed 5 bases at V and 6 bases at J, leaving 11 bases unmatched. The CDR3 loop reads CASRALSGREAGELFF. In DNA form, the CDR3 reads TGCGCCAGCAGGGCTCTTAGCGGGAGAGAGGCCGGGGAGCTGTTTTTT. Full variable domain (rest looked up from reference TRBV5-1 and TRBJ2-2): KAGVTQTPRYLIKTRGQQVTLSCSPISGHRSVSWYQQTPGQGLQFLFEYFSETQRNKGNFPGRFSGRQFSNSRSEMNVSTLELGDSALYLCASRALSGREAGELFFGEGSRLTVL.

V usage is TRBV5-1 and J usage is TRBJ1-2, with 9 bases that match TRBD1. Looked up from germline, CDR1 is SGHRS and CDR2 is YFSETQ. V trimming: 4 bases; J trimming: 5 bases; junction bases outside the gene matches: 6. CDR3 length: 14 residues. The CDR3 nucleotides are TGCGCCAGCAGCCTGCGGACAGGGGAGTATGGCTACACCTTC. Translated: CASSLRTGEYGYTF.

This clone appeared a few times. DNA of the CDR3: TGCGCCAGCAGTCGGGACAGGGAAGTTGGCACTGAAGCTTTCTTT. This sequence encodes CASSRDREVGTEAFF. The rearrangement uses TRBV5-1 and TRBJ1-1; 9 bases are a match to TRBD1. This CDR3 has 15 amino acids. V lost 5 bases to trimming and J lost 4 bases; unmatched junction nucleotides: 9. Germline values: CDR1 SGHRS, CDR2 YFSETQ.

The chain uses TRBV15 and TRBJ1-2; TRBD1 agrees at 8 bases. Trimming removed 7 bases from V and 5 bases from J; junction bases left unmatched: 3. Germline V lookup: CDR1 LNHNV, CDR2 YYDKDF (reference sequence). CDR3 size: 12 residues. CDR3 bases: TGTGCCACCACAGGGGGCCTGTATGGCTACACCTTC. Amino acids: CATTGGLYGYTF.

In its sample, this clone was seen a few times. The J gene is TRBJ1-2, the V gene TRBV7-2, with D uncertain. Germline CDR1 SGHTA, CDR2 FQGNSA. V shed 7 bases and J shed 0 bases, with 12 bases lying between them. The CDR3 covers 14 residues. The CDR3 DNA reads as TGTGCCAGCAAAGCGCAGCCTACTAACTATGGCTACACCTTC. Protein product: CASKAQPTNYGYTF.

The rearrangement uses TRBV29-1 and TRBJ1-2, with D uncertain. The CDR3 length is 13 residues. Trimming removed 7 bases at V and 4 bases at J, with 16 bases between. CDR1 SQVTM and CDR2 ANQGSEA come from the germline V gene. CDR3 loop: CSALRGTGYGYTF. The CDR3 coding sequence is TGCAGCGCGCTCCGCGGTACTGGCTATGGCTACACCTTC.

This clone was seen once. The chain carries TRBV5-1 and TRBJ1-1; possibly TRBD1 for D (6 bases). The CDR3 runs to 15 residues. Germline V gene sequence: CDR1 SGHRS, CDR2 YFSETQ. Trimming left V 0 bases short and J 5 bases short, with 14 bases between. CDR3 region: CASSLGYGGATEAFF. CDR3 coding DNA: TGCGCCAGCAGCTTGGGATATGGGGGGGCTACTGAAGCTTTCTTT.

The gene calls are TRBV9 and TRBJ2-3, with TRBD2 identical over 8 bases. Losses at the gene ends were 0 bases for V and 2 bases for J; bases not matched to a gene: 5. Germline assignment: CDR1 SGDLS and CDR2 YYNGEE. This CDR3 is 16 amino acids long. CDR3 nucleotides: TGTGCCAGCAGCGTAGCGGGGGGGACTACCACAGATACGCAGTATTTT. It codes for CASSVAGGTTTDTQYF.

J is TRBJ2-7 and V is TRBV29-1; no firm D call. The CDR3 extends over 11 amino acids. Trimming cost V 3 bases and J 4 bases, with 7 bases left between them. Germline loops: CDR1 SQVTM, CDR2 ANQGSEA. CDR3 protein: CSVESQYEQYF. The CDR3, as DNA: TGCAGCGTTGAGTCCCAGTACGAGCAGTACTTC.

The chain has TRBV7-3 and TRBJ1-1, with 8 bases matching TRBD1. The germline V gene encodes CDR1 SGHTA and CDR2 FQGTGA. With V trimmed by 3 bases and J by 3 bases, 0 bases remained unmatched. The CDR3 is 13 amino acids. This chain's CDR3 is CASSLDRDTEAFF. CDR3 nucleotides: TGTGCCAGCAGCTTGGACAGGGACACTGAAGCTTTCTTT. The whole variable domain, filled in from reference TRBV7-3 and TRBJ1-1, reads GAGVSQTPSNKVTEKGKYVELRCDPISGHTALYWYRQSLGQGPEFLIYFQGTGAADDSGLPNDRFFAVRPEGSVSTLKIQRTERGDSAVYLCASSLDRDTEAFFGQGTRLTVV.